A selection of T cell receptor beta chains follows, all from one sample in a study of blood T cell repertoires in COVID-19. TCRdb's table, derived via immunoSEQ multiplex PCR, lists solely in-frame clones and lacks some. Among around 470,000 clones, 75% to 90% were seen once, and the ten largest hold around 0.95%. Sequencing was performed on peripheral blood. The source is a man aged 18 to 30 with COVID-19, enrolled during active disease. Each CDR3 is given with its conserved first and last residue. The D gene is left open where the match is weak. For some rows the clone size is stated as once, few or many, or as a class when expanded; others skip it.

clone size | J gene | V gene | D gene | CDR3 DNA | CDR3 protein
- | TRBJ2-1 | TRBV6-6 | TRBD2 | TGTGCCAGCACCTCCCAAGCGGGGGTATCCTACAATGAGCAGTTCTTC | CASTSQAGVSYNEQFF
- | TRBJ2-7 | TRBV7-9 | TRBD1 | TGTGCCAGCAGCTTATGGCAGGACAGGTCCTACGAGCAGTACTTC | CASSLWQDRSYEQYF
- | TRBJ1-4 | TRBV2 | TRBD1 | TGTGCCAGCAGTGTACAGGGGAATGAAAAACTGTTTTTT | CASSVQGNEKLFF
- | TRBJ2-1 | TRBV29-1 | TRBD1 | TGCAGCGTTGAAGATCCGGGACAGGGGAGCGACAATGAGCAGTTCTTC | CSVEDPGQGSDNEQFF
- | TRBJ1-3 | TRBV5-1 | - | TGCGCCAGCAGCTATGGTGCCGGAGGATCTGGAAACACCATATATTTT | CASSYGAGGSGNTIYF
once | TRBJ1-1 | TRBV5-6 | TRBD1 | TGTGCCAGCAGCTTCCGGACAGGGGCAGTGTATACTGAAGCTTTCTTT | CASSFRTGAVYTEAFF
- | TRBJ1-3 | TRBV3-1/TRBV3-2 | - | TGTGCCAGCACACTAAGGTCCTCCGGAAACACCATATATTTT | CASTLRSSGNTIYF
- | TRBJ1-1 | TRBV30 | - | TGTGCCTGGAGTTCCGGGATCCTGAACACTGAAGCTTTCTTT | CAWSSGILNTEAFF
once | TRBJ2-3 | TRBV7-2 | TRBD2 | TGTGCCAGCAGCCAAGGCGGGGGAACCGCCACAGATACGCAGTATTTT | CASSQGGGTATDTQYF
- | TRBJ1-1 | TRBV7-9 | - | TGTGCCAGCAGCTTAGGATTGCGGGTTTGGAGCACTGAAGCTTTCTTT | CASSLGLRVWSTEAFF
- | TRBJ1-2 | TRBV7-9 | TRBD1 | TGTGCCAGCAGCAGAGAGGGACAGTACTATGGCTACACCTTC | CASSREGQYYGYTF
once | TRBJ2-7 | TRBV6-5 | TRBD2 | TGTGCCAGCAATAGACTAGCGGGGGAACACTACGAGCAGTACTTC | CASNRLAGEHYEQYF
few | TRBJ1-6 | TRBV19 | TRBD1 | TGTGCCAGCAGAAGGGACAGGAGAAATTCACCCCTCCACTTT | CASRRDRRNSPLHF
- | TRBJ2-1 | TRBV7-2 | TRBD2 | TGTGCCAGCAGCTTAGGAGCTCTAGCGGGGGGGTCTGGGGTGCAGTTCTTC | CASSLGALAGGSGVQFF
once | TRBJ2-5 | TRBV6-5 | TRBD1 | TGTGCCAGCAGTTACTCGGGGACAGGGGTTCGAGAGACCCAGTACTTC | CASSYSGTGVRETQYF
- | TRBJ2-3 | TRBV7-9 | TRBD2 | TGTGCCAGCGCTGGTCGGACTAGTTTTCCAGATACGCAGTATTTT | CASAGRTSFPDTQYF
- | TRBJ2-2 | TRBV19 | - | TGTGCCAGTAGTCCTCCCACCGGGGAGCTGTTTTTT | CASSPPTGELFF
- | TRBJ2-1 | TRBV5-8 | TRBD2 | TGTGCCAGCAGCAGCGGGAGGGCCTTCAATGAGCAGTTCTTC | CASSSGRAFNEQFF
- | TRBJ1-6 | TRBV5-4 | TRBD1 | TGTGCCAGCAGCCCGAGGACAGGGGAAACTAATTCACCCCTCCACTTT | CASSPRTGETNSPLHF
- | TRBJ1-5 | TRBV5-1 | TRBD1 | TGCGCCAGCAGCTTAGTACCTACAGGGGATAGCAATCAGCCCCAGCATTTT | CASSLVPTGDSNQPQHF
- | TRBJ1-1 | TRBV5-6 | - | TGTGCCAGCAGCCGACAGCTACTGGAAGCTTTCTTT | CASSRQLLEAFF
- | TRBJ1-1 | TRBV15 | - | TGTGCCACCAGCAGGGGGAAAGGGGTCGTCATAAACACTGAAGCTTTCTTT | CATSRGKGVVINTEAFF
- | TRBJ1-1 | TRBV19 | - | TGTGCCAGTAGTATCCAGGGGAGCGCTGAAGCTTTCTTT | CASSIQGSAEAFF
once | TRBJ2-1 | TRBV5-4 | TRBD1 | TGTGCCAGCAGCTTGGAGAGGGGGCCCTACAATGAGCAGTTCTTC | CASSLERGPYNEQFF
- | TRBJ1-1 | TRBV27 | - | TGTGCCAGCAGTTTATCGGACAGCATGAACACTGAAGCTTTCTTT | CASSLSDSMNTEAFF
- | TRBJ2-7 | TRBV3-1/TRBV3-2 | TRBD2 | TGTGCCAGCAGCCAAGATCGGCGGGAGTTGAACGAGCAGTACTTC | CASSQDRRELNEQYF
few | TRBJ1-3 | TRBV6-5 | - | TGTGCCAGCAGTTCTCCGTTAGGGAGCTCTGGAAACACCATATATTTT | CASSSPLGSSGNTIYF
- | TRBJ1-1 | TRBV28 | - | TGTGCCAGCATTGAGCAGGGATTGAACACTGAAGCTTTCTTT | CASIEQGLNTEAFF
- | TRBJ2-7 | TRBV19 | TRBD1 | TGTGCCAGTAGTATCGGCACAGGGGACTACGAGCAGTACTTC | CASSIGTGDYEQYF